Following are 24 T cell receptor beta chains from one sample sequenced in a study of T cell responses to AZD1222 COVID-19 vaccine. Sequencing used immunoSEQ multiplex PCR; TCRdb keeps in-frame clones, though not all of them. This repertoire shows 150,000 or so clones, 80% to 95% found once; its top ten account for roughly 1.2%. The material was peripheral blood, obtained 28 days after the second AZD1222 dose. Every receptor here comes from an adult who received the AZD1222 COVID-19 vaccine.

The rearrangement uses TRBV19 and TRBJ1-1; no reliable D call. CDR3 size: 12 residues. Trimming took off 10 bases at V and 1 base at J, with 10 bases between the two ends. CDR1 is LNHDA and CDR2 is SQIVND in the germline V gene (reference sequence). CDR3 in DNA: TGTGCCACCCAGAGAGAGAACACTGAAGCTTTCTTT. This sequence encodes CATQRENTEAFF. Filled out from reference TRBV19 and TRBJ1-1, the complete variable domain reads DGGITQSPKYLFRKEGQNVTLSCEQNLNHDAMYWYRQDPGQGLRLIYYSQIVNDFQKGDIAEGYSVSREKKESFPLTVTSAQKNPTAFYLCATQRENTEAFFGQGTRLTVV.

The CDR3 loop reads CSVDGTGDYEQYF. CDR3 DNA sequence: TGCAGCGTTGACGGGACAGGGGACTACGAGCAGTACTTC. The gene calls are TRBV29-1 and TRBJ2-7, with 10 bases fitting TRBD1. The CDR3 spans 13 residues. J gave up 3 bases and V 3 bases, and 2 bases lay outside the gene matches. The germline V gene encodes CDR1 SQVTM and CDR2 ANQGSEA.

CDR3 sequence reads: CASSLSGGSYGYTF. CDR3 DNA sequence: TGTGCCAGCAGTTTGTCAGGGGGCTCCTATGGCTACACCTTC. The V gene is TRBV28, the J gene TRBJ1-2; TRBD1 agrees at 8 bases. There are 14 residues in the CDR3. Germline trimming cut 3 bases from V and 4 bases from J; bases unmatched to any gene: 4. Germline CDR1 MDHEN, CDR2 SYDVKM.

J is TRBJ1-3 and V is TRBV2; D possibly corresponds to TRBD1 (6 bases). The V gene's germline CDR1 is SNHLY and CDR2 FYNNEI. Trimming left V 3 bases short and J 0 bases short, with 15 bases between. CDR3 length: 17 amino acids. DNA for the CDR3: TGTGCCAGCAGTGAGCGGGGGCTGTTTAACTCTGGAAACACCATATATTTT. It translates to CASSERGLFNSGNTIYF.

This rearrangement joins TRBV10-1 to TRBJ1-1; no definite D call. Germline values: CDR1 WNHNN, CDR2 SYGVQD (reference sequence). V was clipped by 7 bases and J by 1 base, with 10 bases between them. The CDR3 contains 13 residues. CDR3 DNA sequence: TGCGCCAGCATCACCACGGGGAACACTGAAGCTTTCTTT. Translated: CASITTGNTEAFF.

The chain joins TRBV18 to TRBJ1-1, with D unclear. The CDR3 sequence is 12 residues long. Germline loops: CDR1 KGHSH, CDR2 LQKENI. Trimming cost V 7 bases and J 1 base, with 7 bases left between them. As DNA, the CDR3 is TGTGCCAGCTACCGACCGAACACTGAAGCTTTCTTT. This encodes CASYRPNTEAFF.

This sequence joins TRBV4-1 and TRBJ2-1; D may be TRBD2 (6 bases). The CDR3 extends over 17 amino acids. Trimming cost V 1 base and J 1 base, with 14 bases left between them. Germline V CDR1 and CDR2: MGHRA, YSYEKL. The DNA of the CDR3 is TGCGCCAGCAGCCAAGGAAGCCGGACTACTTCCTACAATGAGCAGTTCTTC. Translated, it gives CASSQGSRTTSYNEQFF.

The V gene is TRBV3-1 (or the pseudogene TRBV3-2), the J gene TRBJ2-7; the match to TRBD2 covers 9 bases. Looked up from germline, CDR1 is LGHDT and CDR2 is YNNKEL (reference sequence). Trimming took 1 base from V and 6 from J; bases not matched to a gene: 4. The CDR3 is 14 amino acids. CDR3 sequence reads: CASSQALLAGEQYF. Here the CDR3 DNA reads TGTGCCAGCAGCCAAGCTTTACTAGCGGGCGAGCAGTACTTC.

V usage is TRBV27 and J usage is TRBJ2-3; D is possibly TRBD2 (7 bases). The CDR3 length is 15 residues. V was trimmed by 8 bases and J by 4 bases, leaving 19 bases between them. Germline loops: CDR1 MNHEY, CDR2 SMNVEV (reference sequence). CDR3 coding DNA: TGTGCCAGCGGCCCTTGGGGGGGGGCAGCAGATACGCAGTATTTT. This gives the protein CASGPWGGAADTQYF.

This clone was counted only a few times. The genes are TRBV19 and TRBJ1-5; D is unresolved. The CDR3 extends over 15 amino acids. CDR1 LNHDA and CDR2 SQIVND come from the germline V gene (reference sequence). V was trimmed by 0 bases and J by 5 bases, leaving 11 bases between them. The CDR3 sequence: CASSIDWFSYQPQHF. The CDR3 DNA follows: TGTGCCAGTAGTATAGATTGGTTCAGTTATCAGCCCCAGCATTTT.

This chain links TRBV4-3 with TRBJ1-1, with D possibly TRBD1 on 5 matching bases. CDR3 length: 14 amino acids. The germline CDR1 and CDR2 sequences are LGHNA and YSLEER. The germline V and J ends were trimmed by 4 bases and 0 bases, with 9 bases remaining between them. The CDR3 is CASSRGTVNTEAFF. As DNA, the CDR3 is TGCGCCAGCAGCCGTGGGACGGTGAACACTGAAGCTTTCTTT.

V and J are TRBV6-2 or TRBV6-3 and TRBJ2-1, with 7 bases matching TRBD2. Germline V CDR1 and CDR2: MNHEY, SVGEGT. Germline trimming cut 5 bases from V and 4 bases from J; bases unmatched to any gene: 8. The CDR3 is 15 amino acids. CDR3 in DNA: TGTGCCAGCAGTGACCTCATGCGGGGGTACAATGAGCAGTTCTTC. Protein product: CASSDLMRGYNEQFF.

J is TRBJ2-3 and V is TRBV6-5; D is unclear. Germline assignment: CDR1 MNHEY and CDR2 SVGAGI. Trimming cost V 6 bases and J 6 bases, with 10 bases left between them. The CDR3 runs to 12 residues. The CDR3, as DNA: TGTGCCAGCAGGCAACTGGGGGATACGCAGTATTTT. This encodes CASRQLGDTQYF.

This clone turned up a few times. The chain is built from TRBV7-6 and TRBJ1-1; TRBD1 matches at 9 bases. CDR1 and CDR2 (germline): SGHVS, FNYEAQ. V shed 3 bases and J 3 bases; nucleotides not matched to a gene: 11. This CDR3 comprises 17 residues. The CDR3 spells CASSLGGRWTGDTEAFF. The CDR3 DNA reads as TGTGCCAGCAGCTTGGGGGGTCGTTGGACAGGGGACACTGAAGCTTTCTTT.

The rearrangement joins TRBV6-1 to TRBJ1-5; TRBD1 matches 8 bases. The V gene's germline CDR1 is MNHNS and CDR2 SASEGT. The junction had 7 bases not matched to a gene; V was cut back by 4 bases and J by 2 bases. The CDR3 length is 16 residues. The CDR3 DNA sequence: TGTGCCAGCAGTGGTACAGGGGGAGTCGGCAATCAGCCCCAGCATTTT. Its protein is CASSGTGGVGNQPQHF.

The chain has TRBV18 and TRBJ1-1; a possible D gene is TRBD1 (6 bases). The CDR3 has 16 residues. V dropped 1 base and J dropped 2 bases, with 14 bases sitting between them. Germline CDR1 is KGHSH and CDR2 is LQKENI. CDR3 in amino acids: CASSPRPQGLNTEAFF. The CDR3 DNA reads as TGTGCCAGCTCACCACGGCCACAGGGACTAAACACTGAAGCTTTCTTT.

The V call is TRBV4-2, the J call TRBJ2-2; 7 bases agree with TRBD1. V lost 0 bases to trimming and J lost 4 bases; unmatched junction nucleotides: 8. This CDR3 comprises 17 residues. Germline CDR1 LGHNA, CDR2 YNFKEQ. CDR3 sequence: CASSQEPKGAVTGELFF. For the CDR3, the DNA is TGTGCCAGCAGCCAAGAGCCCAAGGGGGCGGTCACCGGGGAGCTGTTTTTT.

The chain links TRBV9 to TRBJ2-1; weak D call: TRBD2 (5 bases). Trimming removed 6 bases at V and 0 bases at J, with 13 bases between. The germline gives CDR1 SGDLS, CDR2 YYNGEE. The CDR3 has 15 residues. Written as DNA, the CDR3 is TGTGCCAGCAACCGCCCGGGGTCCTCCTACAATGAGCAGTTCTTC. Amino acids: CASNRPGSSYNEQFF. Based on the CDR3 plus reference TRBV9 and TRBJ2-1, the full variable domain is DSGVTQTPKHLITATGQRVTLRCSPRSGDLSVYWYQQSLDQGLQFLIQYYNGEERAKGNILERFSAQQFPDLHSELNLSSLELGDSALYFCASNRPGSSYNEQFFGPGTRLTVL.

The chain has TRBV29-1 and TRBJ2-7; 7 bases match TRBD2. The CDR3 totals 13 residues. Per germline, CDR1 SQVTM and CDR2 ANQGSEA. J gave up 3 bases and V 4 bases, and 6 bases lay outside the gene matches. The CDR3 spells CSVASGGGYEQYF. The CDR3 nucleotides are TGCAGCGTTGCCTCGGGAGGAGGCTACGAGCAGTACTTC.

The chain is built from TRBV27 and TRBJ2-3; TRBD1 is a possible D gene (5 bases). The CDR3 is 14 amino acids. The V and J ends lost 7 bases and 4 bases respectively, with 15 bases between them. The germline V gene encodes CDR1 MNHEY and CDR2 SMNVEV (reference sequence). CDR3 residues: CASKFGQGPDTQYF. CDR3 DNA sequence: TGTGCCAGCAAGTTTGGGCAGGGCCCAGATACGCAGTATTTT.

The chain recombines TRBV7-2 with TRBJ2-2; no clear D. The germline gives CDR1 SGHTA, CDR2 FQGNSA. V lost 3 bases and J 0 bases, leaving 8 bases between the germline ends. The CDR3 spans 15 residues. CDR3 amino acids: CASSFVSTNTGELFF. The CDR3 DNA sequence: TGTGCCAGCAGCTTTGTCAGTACGAACACCGGGGAGCTGTTTTTT.

With regard to this clone: Other DNA sequences from this sample encode an identical CDR3 as well. J is TRBJ1-5 and V is TRBV5-1; the D is unclear. V was clipped by 0 bases and J by 0 bases, with 7 bases between them. This CDR3 region has 15 residues. The V gene's germline CDR1 is SGHRS and CDR2 YFSETQ. This chain's CDR3 is CASSLDSYSNQPQHF. The DNA of the CDR3 is TGCGCCAGCAGCTTGGACAGTTATAGCAATCAGCCCCAGCATTTT.

This clone was recorded once. The chain is built from TRBV7-9 and TRBJ2-7, with TRBD2 matching 10 bases. The trim removed 3 bases at V and 2 bases at J, leaving 16 bases unmatched. There are 19 residues in the CDR3. Germline V gene sequence: CDR1 SEHNR, CDR2 FQNEAQ (reference sequence). The CDR3: CASSLGPRPPAGGTYEQYF. For the CDR3, the DNA is TGTGCCAGCAGCTTGGGTCCCCGCCCTCCAGCGGGGGGGACCTACGAGCAGTACTTC.

This clone was counted once. The CDR3 loop is CASSFSDQNTEAFF. The CDR3 region has the DNA TGCGCCAGCAGCTTTTCGGATCAGAACACTGAAGCTTTCTTT. This chain uses TRBV5-1 with TRBJ1-1; D gene unclear. This CDR3 has 14 amino acids. Looked up from germline, CDR1 is SGHRS and CDR2 is YFSETQ. V lost 2 bases, J lost 1 base, and 9 bases lay in between.